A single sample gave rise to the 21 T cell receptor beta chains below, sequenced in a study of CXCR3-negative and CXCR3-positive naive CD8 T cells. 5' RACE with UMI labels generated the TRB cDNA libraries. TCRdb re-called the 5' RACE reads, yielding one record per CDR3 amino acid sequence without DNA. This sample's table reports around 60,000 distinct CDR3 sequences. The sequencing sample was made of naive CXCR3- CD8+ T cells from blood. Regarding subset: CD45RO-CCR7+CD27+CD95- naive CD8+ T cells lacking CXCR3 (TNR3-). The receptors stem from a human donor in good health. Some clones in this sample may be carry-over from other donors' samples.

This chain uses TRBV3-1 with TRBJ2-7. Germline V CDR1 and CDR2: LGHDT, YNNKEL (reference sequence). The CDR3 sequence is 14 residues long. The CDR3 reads CASSQVGHLAEQYF.

CDR3 in amino acids: CASGLVEVSTDTQYF. This chain uses TRBV12-5 with TRBJ2-3. Per germline, CDR1 LGHNT and CDR2 FRNRAP. The CDR3 totals 15 residues.

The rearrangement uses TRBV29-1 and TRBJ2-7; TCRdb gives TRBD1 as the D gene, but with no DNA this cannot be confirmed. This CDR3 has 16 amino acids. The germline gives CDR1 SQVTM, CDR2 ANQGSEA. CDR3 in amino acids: CSVEDLTGRVSYEQYF.

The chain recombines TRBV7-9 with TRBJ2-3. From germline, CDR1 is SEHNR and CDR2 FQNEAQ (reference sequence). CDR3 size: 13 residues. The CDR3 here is CASSPILTDTQYF.

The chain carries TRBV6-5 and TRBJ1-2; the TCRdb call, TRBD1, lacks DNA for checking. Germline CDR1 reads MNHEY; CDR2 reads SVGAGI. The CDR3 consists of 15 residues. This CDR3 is CASSYLDRGNRSYTF.

The CDR3 region is CASSLKGTGDYNEQFF. The gene calls are TRBV7-6 and TRBJ2-1; TCRdb's assignment of TRBD1 cannot be checked, as there is no DNA. The CDR3 extends over 16 amino acids. The V gene's germline CDR1 is SGHVS and CDR2 FNYEAQ.

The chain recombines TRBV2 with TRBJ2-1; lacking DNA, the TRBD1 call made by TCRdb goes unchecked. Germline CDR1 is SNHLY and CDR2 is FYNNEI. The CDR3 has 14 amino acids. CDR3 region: CASSRDTSYNEQFF.

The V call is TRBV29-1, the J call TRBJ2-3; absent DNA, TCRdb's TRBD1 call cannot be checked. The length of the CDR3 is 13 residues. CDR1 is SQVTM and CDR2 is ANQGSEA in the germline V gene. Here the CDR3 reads CSTPGQGSRGQYF.

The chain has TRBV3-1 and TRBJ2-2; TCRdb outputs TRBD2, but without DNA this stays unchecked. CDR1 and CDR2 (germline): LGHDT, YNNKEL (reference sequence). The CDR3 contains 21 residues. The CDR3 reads CASSQDQYGLAGADNTGELFF.

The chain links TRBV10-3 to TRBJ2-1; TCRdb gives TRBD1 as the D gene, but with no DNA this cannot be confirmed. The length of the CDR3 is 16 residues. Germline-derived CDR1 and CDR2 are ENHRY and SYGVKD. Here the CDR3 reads CANGPKDDSDYNEQFF.

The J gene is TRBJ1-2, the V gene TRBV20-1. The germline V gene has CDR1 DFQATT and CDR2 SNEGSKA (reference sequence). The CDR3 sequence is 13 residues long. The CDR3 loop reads CSAREDGNYGYTF.

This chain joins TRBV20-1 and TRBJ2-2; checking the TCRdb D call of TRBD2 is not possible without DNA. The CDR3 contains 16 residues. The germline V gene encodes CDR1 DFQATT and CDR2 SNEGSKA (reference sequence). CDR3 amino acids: CSAPGAGGLNTGELFF.

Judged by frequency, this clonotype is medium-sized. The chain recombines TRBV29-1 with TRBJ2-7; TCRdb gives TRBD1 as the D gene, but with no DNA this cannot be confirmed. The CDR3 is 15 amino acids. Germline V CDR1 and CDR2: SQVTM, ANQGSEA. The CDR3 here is CSVEGTGVSTYEQYF.

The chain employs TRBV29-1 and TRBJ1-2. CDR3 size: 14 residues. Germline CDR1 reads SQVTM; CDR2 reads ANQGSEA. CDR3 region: CSVEESGRNYGYTF.

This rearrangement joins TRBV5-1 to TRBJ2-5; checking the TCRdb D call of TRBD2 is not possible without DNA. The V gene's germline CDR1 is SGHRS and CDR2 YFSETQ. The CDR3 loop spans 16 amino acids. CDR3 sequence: CASSLGTSGAQETQYF.

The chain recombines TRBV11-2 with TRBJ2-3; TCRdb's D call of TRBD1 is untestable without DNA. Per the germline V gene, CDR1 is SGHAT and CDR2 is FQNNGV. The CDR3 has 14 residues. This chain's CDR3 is CASSLITGEDTQYF.

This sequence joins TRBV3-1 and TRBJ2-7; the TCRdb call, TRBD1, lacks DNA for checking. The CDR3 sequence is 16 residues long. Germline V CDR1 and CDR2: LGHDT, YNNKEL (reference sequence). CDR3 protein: CASSPPWGDRTYEQYF.

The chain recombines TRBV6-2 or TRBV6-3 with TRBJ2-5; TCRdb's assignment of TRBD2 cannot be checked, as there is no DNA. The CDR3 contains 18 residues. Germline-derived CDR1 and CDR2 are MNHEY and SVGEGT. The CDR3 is CASSYSSRLAGGQETQYF.

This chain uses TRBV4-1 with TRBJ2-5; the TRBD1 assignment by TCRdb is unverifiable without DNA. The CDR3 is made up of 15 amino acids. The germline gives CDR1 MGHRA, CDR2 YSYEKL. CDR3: CASSQDGGSEETQYF.

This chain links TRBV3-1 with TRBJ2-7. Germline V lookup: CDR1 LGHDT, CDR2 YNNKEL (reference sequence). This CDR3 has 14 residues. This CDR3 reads CASSYGQGSYEQYF.

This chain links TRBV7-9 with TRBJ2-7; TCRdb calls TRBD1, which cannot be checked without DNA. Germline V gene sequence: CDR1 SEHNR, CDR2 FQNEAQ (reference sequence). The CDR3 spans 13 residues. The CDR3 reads CASSLGGGTGERF.